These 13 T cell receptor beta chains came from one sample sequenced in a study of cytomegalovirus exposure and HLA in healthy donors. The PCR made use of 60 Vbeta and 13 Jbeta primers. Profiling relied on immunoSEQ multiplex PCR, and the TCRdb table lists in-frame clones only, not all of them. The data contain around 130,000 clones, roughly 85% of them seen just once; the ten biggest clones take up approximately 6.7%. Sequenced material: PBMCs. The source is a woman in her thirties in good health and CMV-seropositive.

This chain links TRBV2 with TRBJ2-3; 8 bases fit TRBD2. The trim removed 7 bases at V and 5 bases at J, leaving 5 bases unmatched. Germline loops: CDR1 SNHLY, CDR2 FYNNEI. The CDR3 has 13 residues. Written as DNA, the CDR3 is TGTGCCAGCAAACGGGGGGGATTAGATACGCAGTATTTT. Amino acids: CASKRGGLDTQYF. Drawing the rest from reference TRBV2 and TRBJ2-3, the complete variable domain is EPEVTQTPSHQVTQMGQEVILRCVPISNHLYFYWYRQILGQKVEFLVSFYNNEISEKSEIFDDQFSVERPDGSNFTLKIRSTKLEDSAMYFCASKRGGLDTQYFGPGTRLTVL.

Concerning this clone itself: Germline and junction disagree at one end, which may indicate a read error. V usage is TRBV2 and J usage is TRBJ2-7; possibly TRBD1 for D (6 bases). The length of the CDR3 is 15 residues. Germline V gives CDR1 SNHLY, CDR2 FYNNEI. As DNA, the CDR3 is TGTGCCAGCACCACCCCCAGGGGCGGATCCTACGAGCAGCACTTC. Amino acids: CASTTPRGGSYEQHF.

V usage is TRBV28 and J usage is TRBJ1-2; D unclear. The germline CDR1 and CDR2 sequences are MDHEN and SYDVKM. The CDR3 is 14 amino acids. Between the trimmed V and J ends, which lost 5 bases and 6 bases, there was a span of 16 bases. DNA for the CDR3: TGTGCCAGCAGTCATCCCAACTTTTCCCATGGCTACACCTTC. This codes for CASSHPNFSHGYTF.

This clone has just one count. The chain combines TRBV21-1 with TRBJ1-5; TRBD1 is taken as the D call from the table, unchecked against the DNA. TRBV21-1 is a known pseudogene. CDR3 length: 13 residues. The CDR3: CASSTRTDQPQHF. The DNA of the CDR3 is TGTGCCAGCAGCACTCGGACAGATCAGCCCCAGCATTTT.

The CDR3 DNA is TGTGCCAGCAGTCGCCCGGGACAGGGGCGGGGGGTCTACTTC. It yields the protein CASSRPGQGRGVYF. The rearrangement links TRBV6-6 to TRBJ2-7, with 10 nucleotides matching TRBD1. The CDR3 has 14 residues. The V gene end was trimmed by 5 bases and the J gene end by 13 bases; junction bases not matched to a gene: 14. Germline V gene sequence: CDR1 MNHNY, CDR2 SVGAGI (reference sequence).

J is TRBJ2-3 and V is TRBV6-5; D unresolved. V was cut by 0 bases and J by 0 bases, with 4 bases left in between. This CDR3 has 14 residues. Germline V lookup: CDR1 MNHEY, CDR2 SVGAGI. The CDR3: CASSYSRSTDTQYF. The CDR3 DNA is TGTGCCAGCAGTTACTCCCGTAGCACAGATACGCAGTATTTT.

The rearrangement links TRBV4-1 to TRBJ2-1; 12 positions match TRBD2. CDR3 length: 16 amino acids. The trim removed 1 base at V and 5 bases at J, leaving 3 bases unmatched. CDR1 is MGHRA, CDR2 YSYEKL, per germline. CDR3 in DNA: TGCGCCAGCAGCCAAGGGACTAGCGGGATACACAATGAGCAGTTCTTC. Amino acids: CASSQGTSGIHNEQFF.

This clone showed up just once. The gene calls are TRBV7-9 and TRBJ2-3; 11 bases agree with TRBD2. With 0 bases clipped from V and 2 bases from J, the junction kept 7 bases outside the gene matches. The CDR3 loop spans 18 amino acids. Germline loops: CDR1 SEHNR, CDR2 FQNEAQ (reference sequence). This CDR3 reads CASSLAGGLAASTDTQYF. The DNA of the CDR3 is TGTGCCAGCAGCTTAGCGGGGGGACTAGCGGCTTCCACAGATACGCAGTATTTT.

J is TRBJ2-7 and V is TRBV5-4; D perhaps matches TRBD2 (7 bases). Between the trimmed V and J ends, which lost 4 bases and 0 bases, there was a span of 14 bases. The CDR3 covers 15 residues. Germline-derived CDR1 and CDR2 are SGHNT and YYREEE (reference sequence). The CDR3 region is CASSEGGATSYEQYF. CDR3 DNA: TGTGCCAGCAGCGAAGGGGGGGCTACCTCCTACGAGCAGTACTTC.

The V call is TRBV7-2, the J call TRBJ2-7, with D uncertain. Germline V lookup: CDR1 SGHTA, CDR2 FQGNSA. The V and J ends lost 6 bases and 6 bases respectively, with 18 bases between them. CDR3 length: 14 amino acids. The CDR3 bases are TGTGCCAGCAGGGCACCGGGTATCAAAGGCGAGCAGTACTTC. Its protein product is CASRAPGIKGEQYF.

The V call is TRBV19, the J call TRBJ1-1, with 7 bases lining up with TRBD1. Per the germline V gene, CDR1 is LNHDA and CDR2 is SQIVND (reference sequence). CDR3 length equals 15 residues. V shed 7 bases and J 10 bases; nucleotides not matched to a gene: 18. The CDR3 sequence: CASKDPGAGGCGAFF. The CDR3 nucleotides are TGTGCCAGTAAGGACCCGGGGGCAGGGGGATGTGGAGCTTTCTTT.

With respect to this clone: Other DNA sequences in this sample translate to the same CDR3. CDR3 residues: CASSLTSGVSYEQYF. The CDR3 DNA reads as TGCGCCAGCAGCTTGACGTCGGGGGTCTCCTACGAGCAGTACTTC. The V call is TRBV5-1, the J call TRBJ2-7; D is perhaps TRBD2 (6 bases). The CDR3 has 15 amino acids. V gave up 1 base and J gave up 0 bases, with 11 bases separating them. CDR1 is SGHRS, CDR2 YFSETQ, per germline.

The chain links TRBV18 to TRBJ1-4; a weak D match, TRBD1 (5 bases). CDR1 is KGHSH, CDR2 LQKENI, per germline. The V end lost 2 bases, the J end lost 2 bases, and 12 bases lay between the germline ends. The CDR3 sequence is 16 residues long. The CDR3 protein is CASSPGAAGTNEKLFF. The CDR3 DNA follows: TGTGCCAGCTCACCAGGGGCAGCGGGGACTAATGAAAAACTGTTTTTT.